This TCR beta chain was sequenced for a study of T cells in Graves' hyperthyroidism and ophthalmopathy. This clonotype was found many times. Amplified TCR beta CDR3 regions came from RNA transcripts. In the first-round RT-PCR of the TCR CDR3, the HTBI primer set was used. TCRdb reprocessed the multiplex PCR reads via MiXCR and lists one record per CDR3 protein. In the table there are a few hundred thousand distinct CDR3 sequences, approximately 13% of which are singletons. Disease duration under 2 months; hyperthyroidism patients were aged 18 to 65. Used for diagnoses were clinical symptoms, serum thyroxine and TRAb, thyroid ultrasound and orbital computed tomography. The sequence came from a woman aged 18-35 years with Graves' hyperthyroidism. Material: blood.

The CDR3 region is CATQRTGNLSDTQYF. Written as DNA, the CDR3 is TGTGCCACGCAGAGGACAGGGAACCTCTCAGATACGCAGTATTTT. The chain employs TRBV28 and TRBJ2-3; 8 bases are shared with TRBD1. The V and J ends lost 10 bases and 4 bases, in that order; junction bases with no gene match: 13. This CDR3 region has 15 residues. Germline lookup yields CDR1 MDHEN and CDR2 SYDVKM.